Each of the 20 T cell receptor beta chains below was sequenced from the same sample in a study of identical twins. TCRdb analysed the 5' RACE reads with MiXCR anew, one entry per CDR3 protein. The sample has around 280,000 distinct CDR3 sequences, 8% to 9% seen once. This same sample was also part of a study on yellow fever vaccine responses in identical twins.

Sample: memory (CD45RO+) T cells sorted from blood. The source of these receptors is a woman aged 18-29 years in good health.

Only a few counts were recorded for this clonotype. This chain links TRBV20-1 with TRBJ1-1; D gene unclear. This CDR3 has 13 amino acids. Germline CDR1 reads DFQATT; CDR2 reads SNEGSKA (reference sequence). Between the trimmed V and J ends, which lost 0 bases and 7 bases, there was a span of 12 bases. The CDR3 bases are TGCAGTGCTAGAGAAGGAGGAGTCCTTGAAGCTTTCTTT. Translating gives CSAREGGVLEAFF.

This clonotype was observed many times. This chain links TRBV19 with TRBJ1-5, with a possible D match to TRBD1 (6 bases). Germline CDR1 is LNHDA and CDR2 is SQIVND (reference sequence). The V end lost 4 bases, the J end lost 6 bases, and 7 bases lay between the germline ends. The CDR3 spans 12 residues. CDR3 loop: CASSNRVQPQHF. The CDR3 DNA reads TGTGCCAGTAGTAACAGGGTTCAGCCCCAGCATTTT.

There are many counts of this clonotype. The gene calls are TRBV29-1 and TRBJ1-1, with a tentative D call TRBD1 (6 bases). The CDR3 consists of 15 residues. The V end was cut by 5 bases, the J end by 1 base, with 17 bases between. Germline values: CDR1 SQVTM, CDR2 ANQGSEA. DNA for the CDR3: TGCAGCGTTTTCCTAATCGGGACAAGGAACACTGAAGCTTTCTTT. Translating gives CSVFLIGTRNTEAFF.

The sample holds many counts of this clonotype. The chain carries TRBV5-1 and TRBJ2-3; D not resolved. This CDR3 contains 12 residues. The V end lost 0 bases, the J end lost 8 bases, and 7 bases lay between the germline ends. CDR1 and CDR2 from the germline V gene are SGHRS and YFSETQ. CDR3 nucleotide sequence: TGCGCCAGCAGCTTGGACGGCGCTACGCAGTATTTT. Translating gives CASSLDGATQYF.

V gene TRBV10-3 combines with J gene TRBJ2-2; 10 nucleotides line up with TRBD2. The CDR3 is 16 amino acids. Germline V gene sequence: CDR1 ENHRY, CDR2 SYGVKD. The trim removed 10 bases at V and 8 bases at J, leaving 16 bases unmatched. CDR3 loop: CATDSGSGGASGELFF. DNA for the CDR3: TGTGCCACCGACTCGGGAAGCGGGGGGGCCTCAGGGGAGCTGTTTTTT.

This clonotype was detected a few times. V and J are TRBV20-1 and TRBJ2-7; D tentatively fits TRBD1 or TRBD2 (5 bases each). CDR1 and CDR2 (germline): DFQATT, SNEGSKA (reference sequence). This CDR3 is built from 12 residues. V shed 6 bases and J shed 3 bases, with 12 bases lying between them. The CDR3 loop reads CSAGASRYEQYF. In nucleotides, the CDR3 is TGCAGTGCAGGGGCTAGCCGCTACGAGCAGTACTTC.

In this sample, this clonotype turned up many times. V gene TRBV4-1 combines with J gene TRBJ2-7, with 13 bases lining up with TRBD2. V shed 0 bases, J shed 4 bases, and the junction held 0 bases outside the gene matches. CDR3 size: 15 residues. Germline V gives CDR1 MGHRA, CDR2 YSYEKL. The CDR3 coding sequence is TGCGCCAGCAGCCAAGAACTAGCGGGAGGGTACGAGCAGTACTTC. It is translated as CASSQELAGGYEQYF.

This clonotype was detected ten times or more. This rearrangement joins TRBV19 to TRBJ1-2; D uncertain. CDR1 is LNHDA, CDR2 SQIVND, per germline (reference sequence). Trimming took off 7 bases at V and 0 bases at J, with 12 bases between the two ends. The CDR3 has 14 amino acids. For the CDR3, the DNA is TGTGCCAGTACGATGGCACCCGCTAACTATGGCTACACCTTC. Protein product: CASTMAPANYGYTF.

The chain carries TRBV7-9 and TRBJ2-1; tentatively, D is TRBD1 or TRBD2 (7 bases each). This CDR3 is built from 17 residues. Germline CDR1 reads SEHNR; CDR2 reads FQNEAQ (reference sequence). With 5 bases removed from V and 0 bases from J, the gap between germline ends came to 17 bases. CDR3 protein: CASSQGGGPSSYNEQFF. CDR3 in DNA: TGTGCCAGCAGCCAGGGGGGGGGCCCCAGCTCCTACAATGAGCAGTTCTTC.

In nucleotides, the CDR3 is TGTGCCAGCAGCCAAATACAGACTAGCGGGGGATACAATGAGCAGTTCTTC. This encodes CASSQIQTSGGYNEQFF. The chain is built from TRBV3-1 and TRBJ2-1, with 12 bases lining up with TRBD2. Germline V gives CDR1 LGHDT, CDR2 YNNKEL (reference sequence). J was trimmed by 4 bases and V by 2 bases; bases with no gene match: 6. The CDR3 spans 17 residues.

This clonotype came up many times. The chain carries TRBV12-3 or TRBV12-4 and TRBJ1-6; D perhaps matches TRBD1 (6 bases). Trimming stripped 5 bases from V and 7 bases from J, with 12 bases between. The CDR3 length is 14 residues. The CDR3 DNA is TGTGCCAGCAGTCGGACAGTTGGAAATTCACCCCTCCACTTT. Its protein is CASSRTVGNSPLHF.

This clonotype showed up just a few times. The chain couples TRBV11-3 to TRBJ2-5; maybe TRBD1 (5 bases). This CDR3 has 15 amino acids. Trimming took off 0 bases at V and 5 bases at J, with 13 bases between the two ends. CDR1 and CDR2 (germline): SGHNT, YENEEA. The CDR3 region is CASSLDPGPGETQYF. CDR3 sequence (DNA): TGTGCCAGCAGCTTAGATCCGGGCCCAGGGGAGACCCAGTACTTC. The full variable domain, rest sourced from reference TRBV11-3 and TRBJ2-5, is EAGVVQSPRYKIIEKKQPVAFWCNPISGHNTLYWYLQNLGQGPELLIRYENEEAVDDSQLPKDRFSAERLKGVDSTLKIQPAELGDSAVYLCASSLDPGPGETQYFGPGTRLLVL.

This clonotype came up many times. The chain couples TRBV6-2 or TRBV6-3 to TRBJ1-2, with TRBD1 identical over 8 bases. The CDR3 covers 20 residues. The V and J ends lost 0 bases and 4 bases, in that order; junction bases with no gene match: 19. In germline, CDR1 is MNHEY, CDR2 SVGEGT. The CDR3 is CASSYSTAGTGFHLAYGYTF. CDR3 nucleotides: TGTGCCAGCAGTTACTCGACGGCCGGGACAGGCTTCCACCTGGCCTATGGCTACACCTTC.

This clonotype was found a few times. V gene TRBV27 combines with J gene TRBJ1-4, with 7 bases matching TRBD1. CDR3 length equals 16 residues. Germline V gene lookup returns CDR1 MNHEY and CDR2 SMNVEV (reference sequence). V lost 5 bases to trimming and J lost 5 bases; unmatched junction nucleotides: 11. The CDR3, as DNA: TGTGCCAGCAGTCCTGCCAATGACAGGGACAATGAAAAACTGTTTTTT. It encodes CASSPANDRDNEKLFF.

This clonotype showed up many times. The chain carries TRBV12-3 or TRBV12-4 and TRBJ1-5, with D maybe TRBD1 (5 bases). The CDR3 is made up of 13 amino acids. V was trimmed by 4 bases and J by 5 bases, leaving 9 bases between them. The CDR3 nucleotides are TGTGCCAGCAGTTGGAGGGGCGATCAGCCCCAGCATTTT. Amino acids: CASSWRGDQPQHF.

This clonotype was seen more than once but under ten times. CDR3 sequence: CASSQDVEFHGYTF. CDR3 bases: TGTGCCAGCAGCCAAGATGTAGAGTTCCATGGCTACACCTTC. The chain uses TRBV14 and TRBJ1-2; D is unresolved. Deletions cut 0 bases from V and 6 bases from J, with 11 bases between. The CDR3 runs to 14 residues. Germline-derived CDR1 and CDR2 are SGHDN and FVKESK.

This clonotype has at least ten counts. The rearrangement joins TRBV3-1 to TRBJ2-5; 7 bases agree with TRBD2. The J segment lost 2 bases and the V segment lost 4 bases, leaving 19 bases of the junction unmatched. CDR1 is LGHDT and CDR2 is YNNKEL in the germline V gene (reference sequence). The CDR3 totals 19 residues. This CDR3 is CASSPLFTLAGSNQETQYF. The CDR3 nucleotides are TGTGCCAGCAGCCCATTATTCACTTTAGCGGGTTCAAATCAAGAGACCCAGTACTTC.

This chain connects TRBV6-5 to TRBJ2-2, with a possible D match to TRBD1 (6 bases). Between the trimmed V and J ends, which lost 4 bases and 1 base, there was a span of 10 bases. CDR1 and CDR2 (germline): MNHEY, SVGAGI. The CDR3 runs 15 residues. The CDR3 bases are TGTGCCAGCAGTTTTACAGGGCTGAACACCGGGGAGCTGTTTTTT. Protein product: CASSFTGLNTGELFF.

At least ten counts were recorded for this clonotype. This rearrangement joins TRBV5-1 to TRBJ1-6, with a possible D match to TRBD1 (5 bases). Between the trimmed V and J ends, which lost 3 bases and 14 bases, there was a span of 18 bases. The CDR3 covers 14 residues. Germline V lookup: CDR1 SGHRS, CDR2 YFSETQ. CDR3 in amino acids: CASSSGSLGFSLHF. Written as DNA, the CDR3 is TGCGCCAGCAGCTCAGGGAGTTTGGGTTTTTCCCTCCACTTT.

This chain uses TRBV15 with TRBJ2-7; a possible D gene is TRBD1 (6 bases). CDR3 size: 13 residues. The V gene's germline CDR1 is LNHNV and CDR2 YYDKDF (reference sequence). Trimming shortened V by 3 bases and J by 7 bases, and 13 bases separated the two germline ends. CDR3 sequence reads: CATSRDSGREQYV. In DNA, the CDR3 is TGTGCCACCAGCAGGGACAGTGGAAGAGAGCAGTACGTC.